This T cell receptor (beta chain) derives from a study of shared clonotypes between healthy human individuals. Sequencing used immunoSEQ multiplex PCR; TCRdb keeps in-frame clones, though not all of them. Counted here are approximately 1.4 million clones, approximately 98% occurring once; the ten biggest clones make up 0.4% to 0.55%. CDR1 is SGDLS and CDR2 is YYNGEE in the germline V gene. This CDR3 spans 13 amino acids. Trimming shortened V by 4 bases and J by 3 bases, and 11 bases separated the two germline ends. V and J are TRBV9 and TRBJ2-7; the D gene is possibly TRBD2 (6 bases). The sample was naive CD4+ T cells sorted from blood. Noted subset: CD45RA+ positively selected. The clonotype was recovered from a man aged 30-40 years in good health. The CDR3 nucleotides read TGTGCCAGCAGCCCCCGACTAGGCTACGAGCAGTACTTC. It encodes CASSPRLGYEQYF.